A selection of T cell receptor beta chains follows, all from one sample in a study of OX40 agonist ivuxolimab in advanced cancers. Sequenced by immunoSEQ multiplex PCR; TCRdb stores in-frame clones only, minus some. Among some 73,000 clones listed, about 90% were seen once. Here the sequenced sample was CD4+ or CD8+ T cells sorted from blood, taken in a trial of the OX40 agonist ivuxolimab. Receptors were obtained from an adult with an advanced solid tumor such as melanoma, head and neck, liver or kidney cancer. The CDR3 runs from the conserved cysteine through the conserved F or W. A D gene is named only where the DNA matches it firmly. Expanded clones are given a class, and other clones once, few, many or no size at all.

abundance | j_gene | d_gene | len | v_gene | CDR3nt | CDR3aa
NA | TRBJ2-7 | NA | 15 | TRBV2 | TGTGCCAGCAGTGGCGGCAGGGTGGCCCCTGGGGAGCAGTACTTC | CASSGGRVAPGEQYF
few | TRBJ1-6 | TRBD1 | 15 | TRBV6-6 | TGTGCCAGCAGTCAATTTACAGGGGGCGGTTCACCCCTCCACTTT | CASSQFTGGGSPLHF
NA | TRBJ2-3 | NA | 15 | TRBV2 | TGTGCCAGCAGTCCGTACCCTCTAAGCACAGATACGCAGTATTTT | CASSPYPLSTDTQYF
NA | TRBJ2-7 | NA | 13 | TRBV19 | TGTGCCAGTAACGAGGGACCTACCTACGAGCAGTACTTC | CASNEGPTYEQYF
NA | TRBJ1-5 | NA | 11 | TRBV27 | TGTGCCAGCACCGATGGAGGGCCCCAGCATTTT | CASTDGGPQHF
NA | TRBJ2-7 | TRBD1 | 16 | TRBV19 | TGTGCCAGTAGTATAGATCATTACACAGGGGGCTACGAGCAGTACTTC | CASSIDHYTGGYEQYF
NA | TRBJ2-7 | NA | 14 | TRBV29-1 | TGCAGCGTTGAAGAGACGGTTTCTTTGGGCGAGCAGTACTTC | CSVEETVSLGEQYF
NA | TRBJ1-1 | NA | 13 | TRBV6-5 | TGTGCCAGCAGTTACACGGGGATAGGTGAAGCTTTCTTT | CASSYTGIGEAFF
NA | TRBJ2-7 | TRBD1 | 14 | TRBV27 | TGTGCCAGCAGTTTAGGGGACAGCTCCTACGAGCAGTACTTC | CASSLGDSSYEQYF
NA | TRBJ2-7 | NA | 14 | TRBV29-1 | TGCAGCGTTGAGGGAGAAGGCAAGGTCTACGAGCAGTACTTC | CSVEGEGKVYEQYF
NA | TRBJ2-7 | TRBD2 | 18 | TRBV19 | TGTGCCAGTAGTATGGCTGTTGGATGGGGGACTACATTCTACGAGCAGTACTTC | CASSMAVGWGTTFYEQYF
NA | TRBJ2-5 | TRBD1 | 17 | TRBV10-3 | TGTGCCATCAGTTTCGGCGAAGGACAGGGGGCTTGGGAGACCCAGTACTTC | CAISFGEGQGAWETQYF
once | TRBJ1-5 | NA | 15 | TRBV30 | TGTGCTTGGAGTTGGGGGCGGACTGGCAATCAGCCCCAGCATTTT | CAWSWGRTGNQPQHF
NA | TRBJ1-1 | NA | 14 | TRBV2 | TGTGCCAGCAGCCTAGGAGGCCCGAACACTGAAGCTTTCTTT | CASSLGGPNTEAFF
NA | TRBJ2-7 | NA | 14 | TRBV27 | TGTGCCAGCAGGTGGGGAGGGGGCTCCTACGAGCAGTACTTC | CASRWGGGSYEQYF
once | TRBJ2-1 | TRBD2 | 15 | TRBV27 | TGTGCCAGCAGAAAAGCGGGAGCGGCCTACAATGAGCAGTTCTTC | CASRKAGAAYNEQFF
NA | TRBJ1-6 | TRBD1 | 14 | TRBV6-6 | TGTGCCAGCAGCCTCCAGGGGGTTGGGTCACCCCTCCACTTT | CASSLQGVGSPLHF
NA | TRBJ1-2 | TRBD1 | 15 | TRBV11-3 | TGTGCCAGCAGCTCCGGCGGACAGGGCCACTATGGCTACACCTTC | CASSSGGQGHYGYTF
NA | TRBJ2-3 | TRBD2 | 16 | TRBV27 | TGTGCCAGCAGTTTACGGGGGAGGGCCATCACAGATACGCAGTATTTT | CASSLRGRAITDTQYF
NA | TRBJ2-7 | TRBD2 | 14 | TRBV7-2 | TGTGCCAGCAGCTTATCGGGGGGGACCTACGAGCAGTACTTC | CASSLSGGTYEQYF
NA | TRBJ1-3 | NA | 15 | TRBV5-8 | TGTGCCAGCAGCTTGGGAATACCCTCTGGAAACACCATATATTTT | CASSLGIPSGNTIYF
NA | TRBJ2-7 | TRBD1 | 15 | TRBV5-6 | TGTGCCAGCAGCCAGGGACAGGGGGTATCCTACGAGCAGTACTTC | CASSQGQGVSYEQYF
NA | TRBJ2-3 | NA | 15 | TRBV10-3 | TGTGCCATCAGTGAGTGGGTCGGGGTCACAGATACGCAGTATTTT | CAISEWVGVTDTQYF
once | TRBJ1-4 | NA | 14 | TRBV11-2 | TGTGCCAGCAGCTTAGCAGGGTTTAATGAAAAACTGTTTTTT | CASSLAGFNEKLFF
NA | TRBJ2-1 | NA | 14 | TRBV7-9 | TGTGCCAGCAGCCCTAAGGGCCTAGCGAATGAGCAGTTCTTC | CASSPKGLANEQFF
NA | TRBJ2-4 | NA | 16 | TRBV27 | TGTGCCAGCAGTTTACGCTGGGATCCCGCCAAAAACATTCAGTACTTC | CASSLRWDPAKNIQYF
NA | TRBJ1-5 | NA | 13 | TRBV28 | TGTGCCAGCGGCTCTCACATTCTACAGCCCCAGCATTTT | CASGSHILQPQHF
NA | TRBJ2-5 | NA | 15 | TRBV19 | TGTGCCAGTAGCACGGACGGCCGGTACCAAGAGACCCAGTACTTC | CASSTDGRYQETQYF
NA | TRBJ2-3 | NA | 16 | TRBV4-1 | TGCGCCAGCAGCCAAGTATCGAGCGGTGGCACAGATACGCAGTATTTT | CASSQVSSGGTDTQYF
NA | TRBJ1-2 | TRBD1 | 12 | TRBV12-5 | TGTGCTAGTGGAATAGACAGGGATGGCTACACCTTC | CASGIDRDGYTF
NA | TRBJ2-5 | NA | 13 | TRBV5-6 | TGTGCCAGCAGCGGGGCTTACCAAGAGACCCAGTACTTC | CASSGAYQETQYF
once | TRBJ2-7 | NA | 13 | TRBV5-6 | TGTGCCAGCAGCGGTGACTTCCCCTACGAGCAGTACTTC | CASSGDFPYEQYF
NA | TRBJ2-1 | NA | 14 | TRBV27 | TGTGCCAGCAGTTTACAGCGAGGGGCATTGGAGGAGTTCTTC | CASSLQRGALEEFF
NA | TRBJ1-1 | NA | 14 | TRBV30 | TGTGCCTGGAGAAATTACTTGGTAGGCACTGAAGCTTTCTTT | CAWRNYLVGTEAFF
NA | TRBJ2-3 | NA | 13 | TRBV5-1 | TGCGCCAGCAGCTTGGATGCCCCGGTCACGCAGTATTTT | CASSLDAPVTQYF
medium-sized | TRBJ2-1 | NA | 16 | TRBV7-9 | TGTGCCAGCAGCCCCGCGGGGACAGCCTCCTACAATGAGCAGTTCTTC | CASSPAGTASYNEQFF
once | TRBJ2-1 | NA | 16 | TRBV9 | TGTGCCAGCAGCGCGACACCGCATTTTTCCTACAATGAGCAGTTCTTC | CASSATPHFSYNEQFF
NA | TRBJ1-6 | NA | 14 | TRBV5-4 | TGTGCCAGCAGCTTAGGCCGGAATAATTCACCCCTCCACTTT | CASSLGRNNSPLHF
NA | TRBJ2-1 | TRBD2 | 16 | TRBV28 | TGTGCCAGCAGTTTCTTGACTAGCGGGAGGGGGGTTGAGCAGTTCTTC | CASSFLTSGRGVEQFF
NA | TRBJ2-2 | TRBD1 | 13 | TRBV6-5 | TGTGCCAGTCAGGGGGCGCGGGCCGGGGAGCTGTTTTTT | CASQGARAGELFF
NA | TRBJ1-1 | NA | 13 | TRBV13 | TGTGCCAGCAGCTCCTACGTACAGGGTAGAGCTTTCTTT | CASSSYVQGRAFF